Presented here are 9 T cell receptor beta chains from one specimen sequenced in a study of blood T cells in healthy people across ages. Primed by a sample-barcoded 5' primer and a J-beta primer mix, a second PCR proceeded for about 7 to 11 cycles. TCRdb called the 5' RACE reads again in MiXCR, with one record for every CDR3 protein. In the table there are around 900,000 distinct CDR3 sequences, roughly 26% of which are singletons. The sequencing sample was made of blood. Receptor source: a woman of 80 years or more in good health.

This clonotype was counted many times. The V gene is TRBV5-1, the J gene TRBJ2-1; D may be TRBD1 (5 bases). V was trimmed by 1 base and J by 7 bases, leaving 12 bases between them. This CDR3 contains 14 residues. Germline CDR1 SGHRS, CDR2 YFSETQ. CDR3 DNA sequence: TGCGCCAGCAGCTTGCAGGGCGTGGAAAATGAGCAGTTCTTC. Its translation: CASSLQGVENEQFF.

This clonotype showed up many times. The gene calls are TRBV4-2 and TRBJ2-5; D perhaps matches TRBD2 (7 bases). The CDR3 loop spans 14 amino acids. CDR1 LGHNA and CDR2 YNFKEQ come from the germline V gene. Between the trimmed V and J ends, which lost 1 base and 4 bases, there was a span of 10 bases. The CDR3 here is CASSQAGEGETQYF. Written as DNA, the CDR3 is TGTGCCAGCAGCCAAGCAGGGGAGGGAGAGACCCAGTACTTC.

This clonotype was counted at least ten times. The chain recombines TRBV20-1 with TRBJ2-3, with TRBD2 identical over 8 bases. V lost 3 bases, J lost 4 bases, and 12 bases stayed unmatched. The CDR3 sequence is 16 residues long. The V gene's germline CDR1 is DFQATT and CDR2 SNEGSKA (reference sequence). CDR3 nucleotide sequence: TGCAGTGCTAGTAAAATGGCCAGCGGGGGACCAGATACGCAGTATTTT. It yields the protein CSASKMASGGPDTQYF.

The chain has TRBV12-3 or TRBV12-4 and TRBJ2-7, with TRBD1 matching 7 bases. CDR3 length: 15 residues. With 5 bases clipped from V and 7 bases from J, the junction kept 14 bases outside the gene matches. The CDR3 protein is CASSRTGSAEYEQYF. The CDR3 DNA reads TGTGCCAGCAGTCGGACAGGTTCAGCAGAGTATGAGCAGTACTTC.

The table lists this clonotype with many counts. The chain links TRBV9 to TRBJ2-5; D is unclear. Per germline, CDR1 SGDLS and CDR2 YYNGEE. The CDR3 runs 14 residues. V dropped 0 bases and J dropped 1 base, with 7 bases sitting between them. The CDR3 region is CASSVGRSQETQYF. CDR3 nucleotides: TGTGCCAGCAGCGTAGGGCGGAGCCAAGAGACCCAGTACTTC. Using reference TRBV9 and TRBJ2-5 for the parts outside the CDR3, the full variable domain is DSGVTQTPKHLITATGQRVTLRCSPRSGDLSVYWYQQSLDQGLQFLIQYYNGEERAKGNILERFSAQQFPDLHSELNLSSLELGDSALYFCASSVGRSQETQYFGPGTRLLVL.

This clonotype was detected many times. The chain is built from TRBV7-2 and TRBJ2-5; a weak D match, TRBD1 (6 bases). V dropped 6 bases and J dropped 4 bases, with 15 bases sitting between them. The CDR3 contains 14 residues. Germline V lookup: CDR1 SGHTA, CDR2 FQGNSA. Here the CDR3 DNA reads TGTGCCAGCAGAGTAAACAGGGATTCAGAGACCCAGTACTTC. Translated: CASRVNRDSETQYF. The variable domain in full, with the rest retrieved from reference TRBV7-2 and TRBJ2-5, is GAGVSQSPSNKVTEKGKDVELRCDPISGHTALYWYRQSLGQGLEFLIYFQGNSAPDKSGLPSDRFSAERTGGSVSTLTIQRTQQEDSAVYLCASRVNRDSETQYFGPGTRLLVL.

This rearrangement joins TRBV18 to TRBJ1-6; weak D call: TRBD1 (5 bases). The CDR3 is made up of 17 amino acids. V shed 1 base and J shed 6 bases, with 16 bases lying between them. Germline-derived CDR1 and CDR2 are KGHSH and LQKENI. CDR3 sequence: CASSPLGRGRVNSPLHF. Written as DNA, the CDR3 is TGTGCCAGCTCACCACTGGGAAGGGGTAGAGTTAATTCACCCCTCCACTTT.

Ten or more counts support this clonotype. The chain joins TRBV24-1 to TRBJ2-5; D not certain. The germline gives CDR1 KGHDR, CDR2 SFDVKD. The CDR3 sequence is 15 residues long. Trimming removed 1 base from V and 0 bases from J, with 8 bases in between. The CDR3 DNA follows: TGTGCCACCAGTGATTTTAACAGACACCAAGAGACCCAGTACTTC. This gives the protein CATSDFNRHQETQYF.

Note on this clonotype: This may stem from a read error, because a much larger clone lies one nucleotide away. The chain couples TRBV3-1 to TRBJ2-7; D unclear. Deletions cut 0 bases from V and 9 bases from J, with 15 bases between. The germline V gene encodes CDR1 LGHDT and CDR2 YNNKEL (reference sequence). This CDR3 has 14 amino acids. CDR3 sequence reads: CASSQDWTAWGQYF. CDR3 sequence (DNA): TGTGCCAGCAGCCAAGATTGGACGGCTTGGGGGCAGTACTTC.